The 30 T cell receptor beta chains listed next were all sequenced from one sample in a study of blood T cell repertoires in COVID-19. Repertoires were generated with immunoSEQ multiplex PCR, while TCRdb's copy carries only in-frame clones and drops some. Of fewer than 200,000 clones in the sample, roughly 80% are singletons; the top ten hold around 6%. The sample was PBMCs or T cells enriched from blood (not recorded which). The receptor source for this set is a woman between 40 and 50 years old with acute COVID-19.

The chain has TRBV11-2 and TRBJ2-7; possible D gene TRBD1, 5 bases. Trimming took 5 bases from V and 0 from J, leaving 11 bases between them. Per the germline V gene, CDR1 is SGHAT and CDR2 is FQNNGV. This CDR3 spans 14 amino acids. CDR3 loop: CASSPAGFSYEQYF. The CDR3, as DNA: TGTGCCAGCAGCCCAGCAGGGTTCTCCTACGAGCAGTACTTC.

V and J are TRBV19 and TRBJ1-5, with 7 bases lining up with TRBD1. The CDR3 sequence is 17 residues long. V was pared by 6 bases and J by 0 bases, with 11 bases of the junction left unmatched. Germline-derived CDR1 and CDR2 are LNHDA and SQIVND (reference sequence). CDR3 in amino acids: CASSLKDRMISNQPQHF. CDR3 nucleotide sequence: TGTGCCAGTAGCCTAAAGGACAGGATGATTAGCAATCAGCCCCAGCATTTT.

The V gene is TRBV7-2, the J gene TRBJ2-6, with 7 bases fitting TRBD2. The length of the CDR3 is 13 residues. With V trimmed by 8 bases and J by 3 bases, 1 base remained unmatched. CDR1 is SGHTA, CDR2 FQGNSA, per germline. The CDR3 region has the DNA TGTGCCAGCGCGGGGGTTGGGGCCAACGTCCTGACTTTC. Its translation: CASAGVGANVLTF.

The V call is TRBV2, the J call TRBJ1-2; D not resolved. Germline V gene lookup returns CDR1 SNHLY and CDR2 FYNNEI. The CDR3 loop spans 12 amino acids. Trimming removed 6 bases from V and 8 bases from J, with 13 bases in between. CDR3: CASRLQLFGYTF. The CDR3, as DNA: TGTGCCAGCAGGCTTCAACTCTTCGGCTACACCTTC.

The CDR3 region has the DNA TGTGCCACCAGCAGGATTAGCGGGATCGGCGCTGAGCAGTTCTTC. Translating gives CATSRISGIGAEQFF. The chain is built from TRBV15 and TRBJ2-1, with 8 bases lining up with TRBD2. CDR1 LNHNV and CDR2 YYDKDF come from the germline V gene (reference sequence). Trimming removed 3 bases from V and 9 bases from J; junction bases left unmatched: 10. CDR3 length: 15 amino acids.

The V gene is TRBV11-2, the J gene TRBJ2-1, with 9 bases identical to TRBD2. Germline CDR1 SGHAT, CDR2 FQNNGV. The V segment lost 3 bases and the J segment 9 bases; nucleotides outside the gene matches: 6. CDR3 length: 14 amino acids. The CDR3: CASSLGGRASEQFF. CDR3 coding DNA: TGTGCCAGCAGCTTGGGCGGGAGGGCCAGTGAGCAGTTCTTC.

The CDR3 bases are TGTGCCAGCAGTAATGACAGGGAAGGAAGGTACGAGCAGTACTTC. Residues: CASSNDREGRYEQYF. The chain joins TRBV6-5 to TRBJ2-7; 7 bases match TRBD1. Germline assignment: CDR1 MNHEY and CDR2 SVGAGI. J was trimmed by 4 bases and V by 5 bases; bases with no gene match: 11. This CDR3 has 15 residues.

CDR3 coding DNA: TGTGCCAGCAATTGGGCGGGAGTAAATGAGCAGTTCTTC. Protein sequence: CASNWAGVNEQFF. The chain employs TRBV6-5 and TRBJ2-1; 7 bases fit TRBD2. V was clipped by 7 bases and J by 7 bases; unmatched bases: 7. Germline values: CDR1 MNHEY, CDR2 SVGAGI. This CDR3 contains 13 residues.

The V gene is TRBV30, the J gene TRBJ2-5; TRBD1 agrees at 8 bases. The CDR3 spans 14 residues. After removal of 4 bases from V and 3 bases from J, the junction contained 7 bases not matched to a gene. Germline-derived CDR1 and CDR2 are GTSNPN and SVGIG (reference sequence). The CDR3 spells CAWTLPGGKETQYF. As DNA, the CDR3 is TGTGCCTGGACCCTTCCAGGGGGCAAAGAGACCCAGTACTTC.

To note about this clone: The sample contains more than one DNA sequence encoding this CDR3. The V and J genes are TRBV5-1 and TRBJ2-7; TRBD1 agrees at 7 bases. V dropped 4 bases and J dropped 3; count of bases not matched to a gene: 4. Germline lookup yields CDR1 SGHRS and CDR2 YFSETQ. The CDR3 contains 13 residues. The CDR3 here is CASSLDRDYEQYF. The DNA for the CDR3 is TGCGCCAGCAGCCTAGACAGGGACTACGAGCAGTACTTC.

The chain carries TRBV4-2 and TRBJ1-2, with TRBD1 matching over 8 bases. Per germline, CDR1 LGHNA and CDR2 YNFKEQ. J lost 7 bases, V lost 3 bases, and 4 bases had no gene match. The CDR3 contains 13 residues. CDR3 DNA sequence: TGTGCCAGCAGCCACTCTACAGGGGGTGGCTACACCTTC. Translating gives CASSHSTGGGYTF.

The rearrangement uses TRBV15 and TRBJ2-3; maybe TRBD2 (5 bases). This CDR3 spans 15 amino acids. Between the trimmed V and J ends, which lost 6 bases and 5 bases, there was a span of 18 bases. Germline assignment: CDR1 LNHNV and CDR2 YYDKDF (reference sequence). CDR3 sequence (DNA): TGTGCCACCAGGAGGGTTATGAGCGTGGGAGATACGCAGTATTTT. It encodes CATRRVMSVGDTQYF.

The rearrangement uses TRBV5-1 and TRBJ1-1; 9 nucleotides line up with TRBD1. The length of the CDR3 is 13 residues. Germline-derived CDR1 and CDR2 are SGHRS and YFSETQ. With V trimmed by 2 bases and J by 11 bases, 7 bases remained unmatched. CDR3 region: CASSFRRTGEAFF. The CDR3 DNA follows: TGCGCCAGCAGCTTCCGGAGGACAGGGGAGGCTTTCTTT. The whole variable domain, remainder taken from reference TRBV5-1 and TRBJ1-1, is KAGVTQTPRYLIKTRGQQVTLSCSPISGHRSVSWYQQTPGQGLQFLFEYFSETQRNKGNFPGRFSGRQFSNSRSEMNVSTLELGDSALYLCASSFRRTGEAFFGQGTRLTVV.

This chain connects TRBV2 to TRBJ2-1; perhaps TRBD2 as D (6 bases). The CDR3 totals 18 residues. Germline V gene sequence: CDR1 SNHLY, CDR2 FYNNEI. Trimming shortened V by 5 bases and J by 0 bases, and 20 bases separated the two germline ends. CDR3 region: CASSSRDFLRDSYNEQFF. In DNA form, the CDR3 reads TGTGCCAGCAGTAGCCGGGACTTCCTTCGAGACTCCTACAATGAGCAGTTCTTC.

The chain couples TRBV19 to TRBJ2-3; 11 bases match TRBD1. The germline gives CDR1 LNHDA, CDR2 SQIVND (reference sequence). V dropped 1 base and J dropped 2; count of bases not matched to a gene: 5. The CDR3 spans 17 residues. CDR3 region: CASSIAGTGGFTDTQYF. The CDR3 nucleotides are TGTGCCAGTAGTATAGCCGGGACAGGGGGATTCACAGATACGCAGTATTTT.

The CDR3 DNA reads TGTGCCAGCAGTCGACGAGGACAGGGGGCAGAAGCTTTCTTT. The encoded protein is CASSRRGQGAEAFF. The chain is built from TRBV6-5 and TRBJ1-1; 11 nucleotides match TRBD1. Germline V gene lookup returns CDR1 MNHEY and CDR2 SVGAGI. V shed 5 bases and J 8 bases; nucleotides not matched to a gene: 7. CDR3 length: 14 residues.

This clone was seen a handful of times. The rearrangement uses TRBV7-8 and TRBJ1-1; TRBD1 might be the D (5 bases). Germline CDR1 is SGHVS and CDR2 is FQNEAQ. Trimming took 2 bases from V and 3 from J, leaving 13 bases between them. CDR3 length: 15 amino acids. In nucleotides, the CDR3 is TGTGCCAGCAGCTTAATGGGGGGGATGGACACTGAAGCTTTCTTT. Protein product: CASSLMGGMDTEAFF.

The chain couples TRBV5-3 to TRBJ2-3; D is perhaps TRBD2 (6 bases). TRBV5-3 is an ORF, with its function uncertain. Trimming stripped 6 bases from V and 5 bases from J, with 19 bases between. This CDR3 has 15 residues. The CDR3: CARIPRGSGIDTQYF. CDR3 nucleotide sequence: TGTGCCAGAATCCCCCGGGGTAGCGGTATAGATACGCAGTATTTT.

The chain has TRBV5-6 and TRBJ1-2, with 9 nucleotides matching TRBD1. Trimming cost V 0 bases and J 4 bases; bases outside gene matches: 7. Germline CDR1 and CDR2: SGHDT and YYEEEE. This CDR3 contains 16 residues. CDR3 protein: CASSLGRDRVVYGYTF. As DNA, the CDR3 is TGTGCCAGCAGCTTGGGGCGGGACAGGGTTGTCTATGGCTACACCTTC.

The rearrangement uses TRBV5-1 and TRBJ2-7, with TRBD2 identical over 8 bases. The ends lost 2 bases at V and 4 bases at J; junction bases unmatched: 5. Germline V gene sequence: CDR1 SGHRS, CDR2 YFSETQ. CDR3 length: 14 residues. This CDR3 reads CASSFNGREYEQYF. CDR3 in DNA: TGCGCCAGCAGCTTTAACGGGAGGGAATACGAGCAGTACTTC.

J is TRBJ1-6 and V is TRBV7-6; TRBD1 matches at 10 bases. The CDR3 has 15 residues. The V gene end was trimmed by 6 bases and the J gene end by 7 bases; junction bases not matched to a gene: 6. The V gene's germline CDR1 is SGHVS and CDR2 FNYEAQ. CDR3 amino acids: CASRLGQGRNSPLHF. CDR3 nucleotide sequence: TGTGCCAGCAGATTGGGACAGGGGCGGAATTCACCCCTCCACTTT.

The chain carries TRBV30 and TRBJ2-2; possible D gene TRBD2, 5 bases. Germline CDR1 and CDR2: GTSNPN and SVGIG (reference sequence). V was shortened by 0 bases and J by 1 base, with 30 bases between the two germline ends. The CDR3 length is 22 residues. The DNA for the CDR3 is TGTGCCTGGAGTGTACTAGACCCAATCAGACCTGCTGGGAAGAAGAACACCGGGGAGCTGTTTTTT. It specifies CAWSVLDPIRPAGKKNTGELFF.

The CDR3: CASSLLTRPIVEQYF. CDR3 DNA sequence: TGTGCCAGCAGCCTCTTGACTAGACCCATCGTCGAGCAGTACTTC. The V and J genes are TRBV7-2 and TRBJ2-7, with a weak D call TRBD2 (6 bases). CDR3 length: 15 amino acids. Trimming took 5 bases from V and 6 from J, leaving 20 bases between them. Germline-derived CDR1 and CDR2 are SGHTA and FQGNSA.

The rearrangement links TRBV7-3 to TRBJ1-1, with 10 positions matching TRBD1. Trimming removed 5 bases from V and 3 bases from J; junction bases left unmatched: 12. This CDR3 contains 17 residues. Germline loops: CDR1 SGHTA, CDR2 FQGTGA. CDR3 DNA sequence: TGTGCCAGCAGCCCCCCGGGACAGGGGCGAGAGGACACTGAAGCTTTCTTT. Residues: CASSPPGQGREDTEAFF.

The count of this clone is one. This chain connects TRBV19 to TRBJ1-1, with D perhaps TRBD1 (5 bases). CDR3 length: 15 amino acids. From germline, CDR1 is LNHDA and CDR2 SQIVND (reference sequence). V lost 2 bases and J lost 2, with 12 bases in between. Here the CDR3 reads CASSILQGGNTEAFF. CDR3 DNA: TGTGCCAGTAGTATACTGCAGGGTGGAAACACTGAAGCTTTCTTT.

V and J are TRBV2 and TRBJ1-6, with D possibly being TRBD1 (6 bases). Looked up from germline, CDR1 is SNHLY and CDR2 is FYNNEI. The germline V and J ends were trimmed by 4 bases and 0 bases, with 10 bases remaining between them. The CDR3 is made up of 16 amino acids. This CDR3 reads CASSVADSSYNSPLHF. The CDR3 coding sequence is TGTGCCAGCAGTGTAGCGGACAGCTCCTATAATTCACCCCTCCACTTT.

The chain employs TRBV12-3 or TRBV12-4 and TRBJ1-1; D remains unclear. Trimming stripped 3 bases from V and 10 bases from J, with 9 bases between. The CDR3 is 11 residues long. CDR3 nucleotides: TGTGCCAGCAGTTTCGGGAGTGTAGCTTTCTTT. This gives the protein CASSFGSVAFF.

The V call is TRBV28, the J call TRBJ2-7; D not resolved. V was clipped by 2 bases and J by 6 bases, with 8 bases between them. This CDR3 region has 12 residues. Germline V gives CDR1 MDHEN, CDR2 SYDVKM. The CDR3 reads CASSLAVGEQYF. The CDR3 region has the DNA TGTGCCAGCAGTTTAGCGGTCGGCGAGCAGTACTTC.

The V and J genes are TRBV5-1 and TRBJ2-7, with 10 bases that match TRBD2. CDR3 length: 16 amino acids. From germline, CDR1 is SGHRS and CDR2 YFSETQ. Losses at the gene ends were 0 bases for V and 2 bases for J; bases not matched to a gene: 5. The CDR3 spells CASSLASGSVPYEQYF. Here the CDR3 DNA reads TGCGCCAGCAGCTTGGCTAGCGGGAGCGTCCCCTACGAGCAGTACTTC.

The chain has TRBV12-5 and TRBJ1-1; 11 bases map to TRBD1. The length of the CDR3 is 16 residues. V shed 6 bases, J shed 5 bases, and the junction held 11 bases outside the gene matches. Germline lookup yields CDR1 LGHNT and CDR2 FRNRAP. The CDR3 DNA follows: TGTGCTAGTGGCCCCGGGACAGGGGGAACGAGGACTGAAGCTTTCTTT. This sequence encodes CASGPGTGGTRTEAFF.